These T cell receptor beta chains were read from a single sample in a study of patients and donors after allogeneic stem cell transplantation. TCRdb fed the RT-PCR reads into MiXCR, producing one record per CDR3 protein. The table lists 400,000 to 500,000 distinct CDR3 sequences, approximately 16% of them singletons, with around 7.2% in the top ten. Sequences were obtained from blood, either unsorted or a sorted T cell fraction (not recorded which). The receptor set was obtained from a human donor who was either an allogeneic HSCT recipient or a stem cell or donor lymphocyte infusion donor (not recorded which). It is not recorded whose cells these are; they may come from a transplant donor. Each CDR3 is given with its conserved first and last residue. Each record gives: J gene, D gene, clone size, V gene, CDR3 DNA, CDR3 protein. D genes are given only for firm matches. Expanded clones get a size class; other rows say once, few or many, or leave the size out.

J: TRBJ2-1; D: NA; size: few; V: TRBV25-1; DNA: TGTGCCAGCAGTGAATCCCCCGGGGGAGGAAATGAGCAGTTCTTC; CDR3: CASSESPGGGNEQFF
J: TRBJ2-4; D: TRBD1; size: few; V: TRBV5-6; DNA: TGTGCCAGCAGCCCCGGGACAGGGAGCTTTCTAGCCAAAAACATTCAGTACTTC; CDR3: CASSPGTGSFLAKNIQYF
J: TRBJ2-7; D: NA; size: many; V: TRBV10-3; DNA: TGTGCCATCAGTGACTCAGGTAGGGACACCTTGTACGAGCAGTACTTC; CDR3: CAISDSGRDTLYEQYF
J: TRBJ2-2; D: NA; size: NA; V: TRBV5-1; DNA: TGCGCCAGCAGCTTGGAAGGGACACTGAACACCGGGGAGCTGTTTTTT; CDR3: CASSLEGTLNTGELFF
J: TRBJ1-2; D: TRBD1; size: many; V: TRBV28; DNA: TGTGCCAGCAGTTCCAACAGGGACAGCAACTATGGCTACACCTTC; CDR3: CASSSNRDSNYGYTF
J: TRBJ2-1; D: NA; size: NA; V: TRBV10-3; DNA: TGTGCCACAAACAGGGATCTCGAGAGGGGCAATGAGCAGTTCTTC; CDR3: CATNRDLERGNEQFF
J: TRBJ2-1; D: TRBD2; size: NA; V: TRBV11-3; DNA: TGTGCCAGCAGCGCCCGAACTAGCGGGAGTACCCACAATGAGCAGTTCTTC; CDR3: CASSARTSGSTHNEQFF
J: TRBJ1-1; D: NA; size: few; V: TRBV5-1; DNA: TGCGCCAGCAGCATCGGAGAATCGTTAAAAGCTTTCTTT; CDR3: CASSIGESLKAFF
J: TRBJ2-1; D: NA; size: few; V: TRBV20-1; DNA: TGCAGTGCTAGAGATCCAACGGTCCACATTAATGAGCAGTTCTTC; CDR3: CSARDPTVHINEQFF
J: TRBJ2-7; D: TRBD2; size: NA; V: TRBV18; DNA: TGTGCCAGCTCCCCCCGGACGGGGGGTACTTCCTACGAGCAGTACTTC; CDR3: CASSPRTGGTSYEQYF
J: TRBJ1-1; D: TRBD1; size: many; V: TRBV28; DNA: TGCGAGACGGACAGGGGGTACACTGAAGCTTTCTTT; CDR3: CETDRGYTEAFF
J: TRBJ2-2; D: TRBD2; size: many; V: TRBV24-1; DNA: TGTGCCACCAGTGATCGGACTAGCGGGGGATCCGGGGAGCTGTTTTTT; CDR3: CATSDRTSGGSGELFF
J: TRBJ1-1; D: NA; size: NA; V: TRBV5-1; DNA: TGCGCCAGCAGCTTGGACAAGAACACTGAAGCTTTCTTT; CDR3: CASSLDKNTEAFF
J: TRBJ2-1; D: NA; size: many; V: TRBV19; DNA: TGTGCCAGTAGTCCCTCCTACAATGAGCAGTTCTTC; CDR3: CASSPSYNEQFF
J: TRBJ2-5; D: TRBD2; size: NA; V: TRBV4-1; DNA: TGCGCCAGCAGCCAAGAGACTAGCGGGATCCAAGAGACCCAGTACTTC; CDR3: CASSQETSGIQETQYF
J: TRBJ2-5; D: NA; size: NA; V: TRBV7-6; DNA: TGTGCCAGCAGCCCGCACCCGACAAAAGAGACCCAGTACTTC; CDR3: CASSPHPTKETQYF
J: TRBJ1-5; D: NA; size: NA; V: TRBV20-1; DNA: TGCAGTGCTAGATCGGGGGCGGGCAATCAGCCCCAGCATTTT; CDR3: CSARSGAGNQPQHF
J: TRBJ2-7; D: NA; size: few; V: TRBV24-1; DNA: TGTGCCACCAGAGACAAAAACTCCTACGAGCAGTACTTC; CDR3: CATRDKNSYEQYF
J: TRBJ2-7; D: TRBD1; size: few; V: TRBV2; DNA: TGTGCCAGCAGTCCGGACAGGGTCCACGAGCAGTACTTC; CDR3: CASSPDRVHEQYF
J: TRBJ2-7; D: TRBD1; size: many; V: TRBV20-1; DNA: TGCAGTGCTAGAGTGAACCAGGACAGGACTCCCTACGAGCAGTACTTC; CDR3: CSARVNQDRTPYEQYF
J: TRBJ1-6; D: TRBD1; size: NA; V: TRBV5-1; DNA: TGCGCCAGCAGCTTGTATGGACAGGGTGGTTCACCCCTCCACTTT; CDR3: CASSLYGQGGSPLHF
J: TRBJ2-1; D: TRBD2; size: many; V: TRBV20-1; DNA: TGCAGTGCTAGAGCTTTGACTAGCGGGAGGTACAATGAGCAGTTCTTC; CDR3: CSARALTSGRYNEQFF
J: TRBJ2-7; D: TRBD2; size: few; V: TRBV5-4; DNA: TGTGCCAGCAGCTTGGAGGTCGGCGGGGGAAGCTCCTACGAGCAGTACTTC; CDR3: CASSLEVGGGSSYEQYF
J: TRBJ2-7; D: NA; size: NA; V: TRBV4-1; DNA: TGCGCCAGCAGCCTACCTGGACAGGGAGGGAACGAGCAGTACTTC; CDR3: CASSLPGQGGNEQYF
J: TRBJ1-1; D: TRBD1; size: many; V: TRBV12-3/TRBV12-4; DNA: TGTGCCAGCAGATACAGACAGGGAAGCACTGAAGCTTTCTTT; CDR3: CASRYRQGSTEAFF
J: TRBJ2-1; D: TRBD2; size: many; V: TRBV5-1; DNA: TGCGCCAGCCTCCCCCTGGGGGGGGATGAGCAGTTCTTC; CDR3: CASLPLGGDEQFF
J: TRBJ2-1; D: NA; size: NA; V: TRBV5-1; DNA: TGCGCCAGCAGCCCCCCGTGGGGTAGCTCCTACAATGAGCAGTTCTTC; CDR3: CASSPPWGSSYNEQFF
J: TRBJ2-1; D: NA; size: NA; V: TRBV2; DNA: TGTGCCAGCAGGGGTACGAATGAGCAGTTCTTC; CDR3: CASRGTNEQFF
J: TRBJ2-2; D: NA; size: many; V: TRBV7-3; DNA: TGTGCCAGCAGCCATGACAGGCGTAGCGGGGAGCTGTTTTTT; CDR3: CASSHDRRSGELFF
J: TRBJ1-2; D: NA; size: few; V: TRBV24-1; DNA: TGTGCCACCAGTGATCATGGCATTGGGTATGGCTACACCTTC; CDR3: CATSDHGIGYGYTF
J: TRBJ2-1; D: NA; size: few; V: TRBV28; DNA: TGTGCCACAAATGAGCAGTTCTTC; CDR3: CATNEQFF
J: TRBJ1-2; D: NA; size: NA; V: TRBV30; DNA: TGTGCCTGGAGTGCGGGAATCGACTATGGCTACACCTTC; CDR3: CAWSAGIDYGYTF
J: TRBJ2-5; D: TRBD2; size: few; V: TRBV6-5; DNA: TGTGCCAGCAGTTACGCGGGACTAGCCCGAGAGACCCAGTACTTC; CDR3: CASSYAGLARETQYF
J: TRBJ1-6; D: TRBD1; size: few; V: TRBV9; DNA: TGTGCCAGCGGGCCGCCGGACAGGGAGCGTCCCGGCTCCTATAATTCACCCCTCCACTTT; CDR3: CASGPPDRERPGSYNSPLHF
J: TRBJ1-2; D: NA; size: NA; V: TRBV20-1; DNA: TGCAGTGCTAGGGGGCAGGGGAATGGCTACACCTTC; CDR3: CSARGQGNGYTF
J: TRBJ2-1; D: NA; size: NA; V: TRBV21-1; DNA: TGTGCCAGCAGAAACGGTGGCGGGGGGGGCTTTGATGAGCAGTTCTTC; CDR3: CASRNGGGGGFDEQFF
J: TRBJ2-7; D: NA; size: few; V: TRBV5-4; DNA: TGTGCCAGCAGCGTGGGTCCATGGTCCTACGAGCAGTACTTC; CDR3: CASSVGPWSYEQYF
J: TRBJ2-3; D: NA; size: NA; V: TRBV11-1; DNA: TGTGCCAGCAGCTTAGTCTTTCTAAGTAAAATTAGCACAGATACGCAGTATTTT; CDR3: CASSLVFLSKISTDTQYF
J: TRBJ2-1; D: TRBD2; size: few; V: TRBV6-5; DNA: TGTGCCAGCAGTTACTTGACTAGCGGGGTTCGGGATGAGCAGTTCTTC; CDR3: CASSYLTSGVRDEQFF
J: TRBJ2-1; D: NA; size: many; V: TRBV5-6; DNA: TGTGCCAGCAGCTTGGTCGGGAGCTCCTACAATGAGCAGTTCTTC; CDR3: CASSLVGSSYNEQFF
J: TRBJ1-2; D: TRBD1; size: few; V: TRBV20-1; DNA: TGCAGTGTCGTCGACAGGGGGTTTGGCTACACCTTC; CDR3: CSVVDRGFGYTF
J: TRBJ2-5; D: NA; size: NA; V: TRBV7-2; DNA: TGTGCCAGCAGCTTATGGACGGGATCGGGGGAGACCCAGTACTTC; CDR3: CASSLWTGSGETQYF
J: TRBJ2-3; D: TRBD2; size: NA; V: TRBV24-1; DNA: TGTGCCACCAGTTCCCCGCTAACTAGCGGTGCAACAGATACGCAGTATTTT; CDR3: CATSSPLTSGATDTQYF
J: TRBJ1-5; D: NA; size: once; V: TRBV2; DNA: TGTGCCAGCAGAGGACCGGTCAGATTCTATCCCCAGCATTTT; CDR3: CASRGPVRFYPQHF
J: TRBJ2-1; D: NA; size: NA; V: TRBV6-5; DNA: TGTGCCAGCAGTTACTCGCCCCTCTCCTACAATGAGCAGTTCTTC; CDR3: CASSYSPLSYNEQFF
J: TRBJ2-3; D: NA; size: many; V: TRBV12-3/TRBV12-4; DNA: TGTGCCAGTAGTAACCTACGGGGGATCCTCACAGATACGCAGTATTTT; CDR3: CASSNLRGILTDTQYF
J: TRBJ2-2; D: TRBD1; size: NA; V: TRBV28; DNA: TGTGCCACCCCTGGGCAGGGGGCGAACACCGGGGAGCTGTTTTTT; CDR3: CATPGQGANTGELFF
J: TRBJ2-2; D: TRBD1; size: few; V: TRBV15; DNA: TGTGCCACCAACGACAGGGCCGGGGAGCTGTTTTTT; CDR3: CATNDRAGELFF
J: TRBJ2-2; D: TRBD1; size: NA; V: TRBV4-3; DNA: TGCGCCAGCAGCCAGGGGACAGGGATAGGCACCGGGGAGCTGTTTTTT; CDR3: CASSQGTGIGTGELFF
J: TRBJ1-1; D: TRBD1; size: few; V: TRBV2; DNA: TGTGCCAGCAGTGTACAGGGGGCGCCAGGTGAAGCTTTCTTT; CDR3: CASSVQGAPGEAFF
J: TRBJ1-1; D: NA; size: NA; V: TRBV15; DNA: TGTGCCACCAGCAGAGGTCCGGTTTCTGAAGCTTTCTTT; CDR3: CATSRGPVSEAFF
J: TRBJ2-1; D: NA; size: NA; V: TRBV7-6; DNA: TGTGCCAGCAGCTTAGGATATTTTAGGAGCTCCTACAATGAGCAGTTCTTC; CDR3: CASSLGYFRSSYNEQFF
J: TRBJ2-3; D: TRBD1; size: NA; V: TRBV20-1; DNA: TGCAGTGCTAGTGACAGGGAAGGCGGCACAGATACGCAGTATTTT; CDR3: CSASDREGGTDTQYF
J: TRBJ2-3; D: NA; size: few; V: TRBV20-1; DNA: TGCAGTGCTAGAGTCGGGGCGGATAGGGCAGATACGCAGTATTTT; CDR3: CSARVGADRADTQYF
J: TRBJ1-4; D: NA; size: NA; V: TRBV20-1; DNA: TGCAGTGCTGCCCTTAATGAAAAACTGTTTTTT; CDR3: CSAALNEKLFF
J: TRBJ2-5; D: TRBD2; size: NA; V: TRBV7-9; DNA: TGTGCCAGCAGCATAACGAAGCGGGATCAAGAGACCCAGTACTTC; CDR3: CASSITKRDQETQYF
J: TRBJ1-4; D: NA; size: few; V: TRBV4-2; DNA: TGTGCCAGCAGCCAAGACGGCAGGAGAGAAAAACTGTTTTTT; CDR3: CASSQDGRREKLFF
J: TRBJ2-7; D: NA; size: few; V: TRBV29-1; DNA: TGCAGCGTTGAATCTCGGCCCCACGAGCAGTACTTC; CDR3: CSVESRPHEQYF
J: TRBJ2-4; D: NA; size: NA; V: TRBV12-3/TRBV12-4; DNA: TGTGCCAGCAGTTGGAGGGGAGCCCCAAACATTCAGTACTTC; CDR3: CASSWRGAPNIQYF
J: TRBJ1-5; D: NA; size: few; V: TRBV11-2; DNA: TGTGCCAGCAGCTTGGGAATTGCCAATAGCAATCAGCCCCAGCATTTT; CDR3: CASSLGIANSNQPQHF